The 6 T cell receptor beta chains below all came from one sample that was sequenced in a study of shared clonotypes between healthy human individuals. Only in-frame clones appear in the TCRdb table, and some are missing; sequencing was by immunoSEQ multiplex PCR. The sample includes under 550,000 clones, about 95% of them seen just once. Material: naive CD4+ T cells sorted from blood. Subset of the sample: CD45RA+ positively selected. Receptors were obtained from a woman aged 25 to 39 in good health.

This rearrangement joins TRBV5-1 to TRBJ1-1, with 8 positions matching TRBD1. V was pared by 0 bases and J by 4 bases, with 5 bases of the junction left unmatched. The germline V gene encodes CDR1 SGHRS and CDR2 YFSETQ. CDR3 length: 15 residues. The CDR3 DNA follows: TGCGCCAGCAGCTTGGTATCAGGGGGCCTCACTGAAGCTTTCTTT. Translation: CASSLVSGGLTEAFF.

V usage is TRBV5-1 and J usage is TRBJ2-4, with 14 bases lining up with TRBD2. Germline CDR1 reads SGHRS; CDR2 reads YFSETQ. Germline trimming cut 1 base from V and 7 bases from J; bases unmatched to any gene: 10. This CDR3 is 18 amino acids long. The CDR3 is CASSLTGLAGGFFNIQYF. CDR3 sequence (DNA): TGCGCCAGCAGCTTGACAGGACTAGCGGGAGGATTTTTTAACATTCAGTACTTC.

V is TRBV18 and J is TRBJ1-2, with D tentatively TRBD1 (5 bases). Germline-derived CDR1 and CDR2 are KGHSH and LQKENI. There are 13 residues in the CDR3. V lost 6 bases and J 3 bases, leaving 11 bases between the germline ends. The DNA of the CDR3 is TGTGCCAGCTCCCGCGGGACCGACTATGGCTACACCTTC. Amino acids: CASSRGTDYGYTF.

V is TRBV5-3 and J is TRBJ2-7; the match to TRBD2 covers 7 bases. TRBV5-3 is marked as an open reading frame, function uncertain. Trimming at V came to 5 bases and at J to 0 bases, leaving 5 bases not matched to a gene. This CDR3 has 14 residues. Here the CDR3 reads CARRNSGFSYEQYF. In DNA form, the CDR3 reads TGTGCCAGAAGAAATAGCGGGTTCTCCTACGAGCAGTACTTC.

The V call is TRBV28, the J call TRBJ2-4, with 7 bases matching TRBD2. Trimming cost V 5 bases and J 0 bases; bases outside gene matches: 25. This CDR3 spans 22 amino acids. Per the germline V gene, CDR1 is MDHEN and CDR2 is SYDVKM. The CDR3 reads CASSPRAGLQSLAEIAKNIQYF. The DNA of the CDR3 is TGTGCCAGCAGTCCCCGTGCAGGGCTACAATCTCTAGCGGAAATAGCCAAAAACATTCAGTACTTC.

Worth noting for this clone: The junction does not match germline at one end; this may be a read error. CDR3 DNA: TGCGTATCACTATTCCCGGTCGAGCAGTACTTC. It codes for CVSLFPVEQYF. J is TRBJ2-7 and V is TRBV19; D is unresolved. Germline V gene data show CDR1 as LNHDA and CDR2 as SQIVND (reference sequence). The CDR3 sequence is 11 residues long.